Below are 7 T cell receptor beta chains sequenced from a single sample in a study of cytomegalovirus exposure and HLA in healthy donors. The PCR had 60 Vbeta and 13 Jbeta primers. Libraries were prepared by immunoSEQ multiplex PCR; TCRdb keeps only in-frame clonotypes and omits some of them. The sample contains about 110,000 clones, roughly four fifths of which appear only once. Material for sequencing was PBMCs. Receptors were obtained from a woman under 40 in good health and CMV-seronegative.

This clone showed up just once. This sequence joins TRBV15 and TRBJ1-5; D is perhaps TRBD1 (5 bases). CDR1 is LNHNV, CDR2 YYDKDF, per germline (reference sequence). Between the trimmed V and J ends, which lost 1 base and 6 bases, there was a span of 13 bases. CDR3 length equals 15 residues. The chain's CDR3 is CATSRGAGLGQPQHF. CDR3 coding DNA: TGTGCCACCAGCAGAGGGGCAGGGTTAGGTCAGCCCCAGCATTTT.

The V and J genes are TRBV2 and TRBJ1-2; 9 bases fit TRBD1. The germline V gene has CDR1 SNHLY and CDR2 FYNNEI. V dropped 2 bases and J dropped 7; count of bases not matched to a gene: 5. This CDR3 is built from 14 residues. The DNA for the CDR3 is TGTGCCAGCAGTGAATGGACAGGGGATCGTGGCTACACCTTC. Translation gives CASSEWTGDRGYTF.

The chain is built from TRBV28 and TRBJ2-5; 7 nucleotides line up with TRBD2. The germline CDR1 and CDR2 sequences are MDHEN and SYDVKM. This CDR3 contains 14 residues. V was pared by 8 bases and J by 3 bases, with 9 bases of the junction left unmatched. Written as DNA, the CDR3 is TGTGCCAGCGCGACGGGCGGGAGAGAAGAGACCCAGTACTTC. This translates into CASATGGREETQYF.

Regarding this clone: The junction differs from germline at one of its ends, possibly a read error. The chain couples TRBV18 to TRBJ2-4; D not resolved. CDR1 and CDR2 from the germline V gene are KGHSH and LQKENI. This CDR3 contains 15 residues. The CDR3, as DNA: TGTGCCAGCTCACCAGGCATTAACACCAAGAACATTCAGTACTTC. Protein sequence: CASSPGINTKNIQYF.

The chain carries TRBV5-4 and TRBJ2-1; a weak D match, TRBD2 (5 bases). Germline CDR1 is SGHNT and CDR2 is YYREEE (reference sequence). Trimming pared 4 bases from V and 2 bases from J, leaving 7 bases between. The CDR3 runs to 13 residues. The chain's CDR3 is CASSPGTYNEQFF. CDR3 DNA: TGTGCCAGCAGCCCCGGGACCTACAATGAGCAGTTCTTC.

This clone was observed a few times. The V gene is TRBV27, the J gene TRBJ1-1, with TRBD1 as a possible D gene (5 bases). This CDR3 is 14 amino acids long. Trimming took off 2 bases at V and 0 bases at J, with 7 bases between the two ends. Germline CDR1 is MNHEY and CDR2 is SMNVEV (reference sequence). The DNA of the CDR3 is TGTGCCAGCAGTTTAGGACATATGAACACTGAAGCTTTCTTT. Protein: CASSLGHMNTEAFF.

The rearrangement joins TRBV15 to TRBJ1-2, with a tentative D call TRBD1 (6 bases). Germline loops: CDR1 LNHNV, CDR2 YYDKDF (reference sequence). V dropped 2 bases and J dropped 7 bases, with 11 bases sitting between them. The CDR3 totals 13 residues. The CDR3 nucleotides are TGTGCCACCAGCAGAAACAACAGGGTTGGCTACACCTTC. This translates into CATSRNNRVGYTF.